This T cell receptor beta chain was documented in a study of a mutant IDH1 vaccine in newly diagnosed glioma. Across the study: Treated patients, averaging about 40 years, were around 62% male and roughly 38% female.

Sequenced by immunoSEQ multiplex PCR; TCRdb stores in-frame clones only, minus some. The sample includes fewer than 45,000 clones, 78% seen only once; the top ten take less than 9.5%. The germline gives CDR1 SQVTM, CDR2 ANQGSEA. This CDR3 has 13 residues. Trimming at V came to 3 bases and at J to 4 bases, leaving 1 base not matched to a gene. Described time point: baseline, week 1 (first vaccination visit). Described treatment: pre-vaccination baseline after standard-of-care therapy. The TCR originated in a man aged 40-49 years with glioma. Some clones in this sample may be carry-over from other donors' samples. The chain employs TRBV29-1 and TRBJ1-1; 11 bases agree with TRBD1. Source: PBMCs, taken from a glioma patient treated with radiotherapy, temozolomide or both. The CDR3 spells CSVDGTGGTEAFF. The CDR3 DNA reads TGCAGCGTTGATGGGACAGGGGGCACTGAAGCTTTCTTT.